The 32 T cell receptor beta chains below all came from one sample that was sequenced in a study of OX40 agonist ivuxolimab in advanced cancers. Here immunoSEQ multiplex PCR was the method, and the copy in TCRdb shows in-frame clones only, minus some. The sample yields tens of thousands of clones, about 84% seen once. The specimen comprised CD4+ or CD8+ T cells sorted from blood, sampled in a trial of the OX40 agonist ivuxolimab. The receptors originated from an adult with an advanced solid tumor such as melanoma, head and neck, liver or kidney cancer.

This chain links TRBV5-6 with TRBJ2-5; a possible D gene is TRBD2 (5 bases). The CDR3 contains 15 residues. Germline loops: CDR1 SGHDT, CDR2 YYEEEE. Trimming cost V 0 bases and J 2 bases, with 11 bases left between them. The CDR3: CASSLGGSGQETQYF. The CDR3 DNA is TGTGCCAGCAGCTTGGGTGGGAGTGGGCAAGAGACCCAGTACTTC.

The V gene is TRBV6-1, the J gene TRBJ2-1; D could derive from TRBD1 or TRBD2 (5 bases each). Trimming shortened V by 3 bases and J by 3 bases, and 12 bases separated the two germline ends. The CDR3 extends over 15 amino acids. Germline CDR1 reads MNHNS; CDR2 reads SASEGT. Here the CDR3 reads CASSDSGTLYNEQFF. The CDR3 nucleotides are TGTGCCAGCAGTGATTCGGGGACCCTCTACAATGAGCAGTTCTTC.

CDR3 in amino acids: CASSSLAGGPVNEQFF. CDR3 DNA: TGTGCCAGCAGCTCCTTAGCGGGAGGGCCTGTTAATGAGCAGTTCTTC. The V and J genes are TRBV7-9 and TRBJ2-1; 11 positions agree with TRBD2. Germline V CDR1 and CDR2: SEHNR, FQNEAQ (reference sequence). J lost 7 bases, V lost 4 bases, and 9 bases had no gene match. This CDR3 has 16 residues.

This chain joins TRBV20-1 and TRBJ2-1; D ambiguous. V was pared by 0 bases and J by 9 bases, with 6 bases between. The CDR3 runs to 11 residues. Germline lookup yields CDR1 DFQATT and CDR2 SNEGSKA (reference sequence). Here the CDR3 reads CSARDRTEQFF. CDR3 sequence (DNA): TGCAGTGCTAGAGATAGAACTGAGCAGTTCTTC.

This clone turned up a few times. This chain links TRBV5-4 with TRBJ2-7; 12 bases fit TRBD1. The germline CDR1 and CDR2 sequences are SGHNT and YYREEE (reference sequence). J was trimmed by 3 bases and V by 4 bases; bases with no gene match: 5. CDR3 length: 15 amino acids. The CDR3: CASSRGTGGFYEQYF. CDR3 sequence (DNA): TGTGCCAGCAGCAGGGGGACAGGGGGCTTCTACGAGCAGTACTTC.

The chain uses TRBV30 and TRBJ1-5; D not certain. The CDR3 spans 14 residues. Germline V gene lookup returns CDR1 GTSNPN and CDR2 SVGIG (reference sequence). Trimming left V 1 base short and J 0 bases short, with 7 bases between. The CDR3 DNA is TGTGCCTGGAGTGGGTCCGTTAGCAATCAGCCCCAGCATTTT. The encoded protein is CAWSGSVSNQPQHF.

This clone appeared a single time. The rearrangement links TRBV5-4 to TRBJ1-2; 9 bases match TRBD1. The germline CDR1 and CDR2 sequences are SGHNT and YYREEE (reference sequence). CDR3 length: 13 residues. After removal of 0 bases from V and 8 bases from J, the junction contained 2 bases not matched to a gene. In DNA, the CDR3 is TGTGCCAGCAGCTTGGACAGGGGGCGCGGCTACACCTTC. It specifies CASSLDRGRGYTF. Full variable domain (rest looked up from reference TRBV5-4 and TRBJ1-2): ETGVTQSPTHLIKTRGQQVTLRCSSQSGHNTVSWYQQALGQGPQFIFQYYREEENGRGNFPPRFSGLQFPNYSSELNVNALELDDSALYLCASSLDRGRGYTFGSGTRLTVV.

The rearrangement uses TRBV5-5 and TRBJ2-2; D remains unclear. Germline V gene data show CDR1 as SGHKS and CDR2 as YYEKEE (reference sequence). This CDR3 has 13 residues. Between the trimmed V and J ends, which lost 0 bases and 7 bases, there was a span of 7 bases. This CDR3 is CASSLASFGELFF. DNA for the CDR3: TGTGCCAGCAGCTTGGCCAGCTTCGGGGAGCTGTTTTTT.

CDR3 in DNA: TGTGCTAGTGGTTGGCCCGCTCGGAACACCGGGGAGCTGTTTTTT. Translated: CASGWPARNTGELFF. The gene calls are TRBV12-5 and TRBJ2-2; D not resolved. Trimming removed 4 bases at V and 1 base at J, with 10 bases between. The V gene's germline CDR1 is LGHNT and CDR2 FRNRAP. This CDR3 region has 15 residues.

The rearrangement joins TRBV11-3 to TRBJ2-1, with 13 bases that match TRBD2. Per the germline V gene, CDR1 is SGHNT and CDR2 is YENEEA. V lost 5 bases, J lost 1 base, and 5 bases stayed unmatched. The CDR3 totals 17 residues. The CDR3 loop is CASSPGTSGASYNEQFF. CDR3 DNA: TGTGCCAGCAGCCCAGGGACTAGCGGGGCGTCCTACAATGAGCAGTTCTTC.

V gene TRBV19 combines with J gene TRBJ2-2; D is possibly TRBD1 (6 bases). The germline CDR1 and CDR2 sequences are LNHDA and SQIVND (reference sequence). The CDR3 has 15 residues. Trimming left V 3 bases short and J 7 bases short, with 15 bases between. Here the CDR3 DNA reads TGTGCCAGTAGTATTGGACAGACGGGTCGCGGGGAGCTGTTTTTT. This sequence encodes CASSIGQTGRGELFF.

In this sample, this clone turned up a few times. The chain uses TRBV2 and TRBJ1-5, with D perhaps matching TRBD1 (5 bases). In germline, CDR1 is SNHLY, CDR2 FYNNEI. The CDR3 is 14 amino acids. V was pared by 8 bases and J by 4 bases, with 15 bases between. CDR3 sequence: CASEQEAKNQPQHF. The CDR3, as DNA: TGTGCCAGCGAACAGGAAGCAAAGAATCAGCCCCAGCATTTT.

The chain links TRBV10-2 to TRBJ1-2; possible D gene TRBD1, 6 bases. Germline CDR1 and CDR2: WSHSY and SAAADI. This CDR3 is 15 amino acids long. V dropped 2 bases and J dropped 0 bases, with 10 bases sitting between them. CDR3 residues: CASSERTAPNYGYTF. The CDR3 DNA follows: TGCGCCAGCAGTGAGAGGACAGCTCCTAACTATGGCTACACCTTC.

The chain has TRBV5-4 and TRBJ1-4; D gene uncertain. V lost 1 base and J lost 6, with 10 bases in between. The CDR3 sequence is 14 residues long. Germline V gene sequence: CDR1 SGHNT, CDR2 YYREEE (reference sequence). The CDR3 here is CASSLSGLDEKLFF. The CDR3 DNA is TGTGCCAGCAGCTTGTCGGGTCTGGATGAAAAACTGTTTTTT.

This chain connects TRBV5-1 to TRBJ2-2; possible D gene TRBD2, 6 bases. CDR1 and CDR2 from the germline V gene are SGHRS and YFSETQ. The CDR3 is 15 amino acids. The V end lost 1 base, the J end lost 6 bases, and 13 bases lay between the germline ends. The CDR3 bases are TGCGCCAGCAGCTTGTCTGCGGGAATGGCCGGGGAGCTGTTTTTT. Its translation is CASSLSAGMAGELFF.

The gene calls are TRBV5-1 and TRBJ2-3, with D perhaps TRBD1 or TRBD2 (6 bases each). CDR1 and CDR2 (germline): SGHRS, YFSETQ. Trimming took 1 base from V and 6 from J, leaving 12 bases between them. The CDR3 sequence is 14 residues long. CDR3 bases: TGCGCCAGCAGCTTGCGGGGGCCGCAGGATACGCAGTATTTT. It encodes CASSLRGPQDTQYF.

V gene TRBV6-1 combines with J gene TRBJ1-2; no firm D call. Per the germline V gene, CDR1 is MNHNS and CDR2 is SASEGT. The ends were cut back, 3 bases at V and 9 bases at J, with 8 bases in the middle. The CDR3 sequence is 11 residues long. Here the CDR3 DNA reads TGTGCCAGCAGTGAGAGGCCGAGCTACACCTTC. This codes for CASSERPSYTF.

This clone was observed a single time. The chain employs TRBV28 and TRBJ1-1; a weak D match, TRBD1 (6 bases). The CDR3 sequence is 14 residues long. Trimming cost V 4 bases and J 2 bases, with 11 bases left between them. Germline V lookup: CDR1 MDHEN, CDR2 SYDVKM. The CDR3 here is CASSSWGTNTEAFF. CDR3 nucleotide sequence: TGTGCCAGCAGTTCATGGGGGACAAACACTGAAGCTTTCTTT.

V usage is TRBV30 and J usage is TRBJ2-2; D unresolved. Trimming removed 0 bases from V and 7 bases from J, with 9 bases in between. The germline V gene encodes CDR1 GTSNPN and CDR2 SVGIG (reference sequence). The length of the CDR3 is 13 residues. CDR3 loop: CAWSVQVDGELFF. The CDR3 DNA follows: TGTGCCTGGAGTGTCCAGGTGGACGGGGAGCTGTTTTTT.

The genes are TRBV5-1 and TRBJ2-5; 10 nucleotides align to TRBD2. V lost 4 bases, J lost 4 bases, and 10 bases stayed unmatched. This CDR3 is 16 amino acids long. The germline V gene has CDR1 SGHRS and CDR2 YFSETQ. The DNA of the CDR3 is TGCGCCAGCAGCCTTAGCGGGAGGTCGGTCGGAGAGACCCAGTACTTC. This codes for CASSLSGRSVGETQYF.

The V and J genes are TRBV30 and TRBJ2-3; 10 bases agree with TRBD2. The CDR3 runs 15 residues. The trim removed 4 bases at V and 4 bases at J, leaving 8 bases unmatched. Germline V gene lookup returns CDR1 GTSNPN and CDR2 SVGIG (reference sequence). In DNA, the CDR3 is TGTGCCTGGATACCGGGACTAGCGAGGGCAGATACGCAGTATTTT. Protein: CAWIPGLARADTQYF.

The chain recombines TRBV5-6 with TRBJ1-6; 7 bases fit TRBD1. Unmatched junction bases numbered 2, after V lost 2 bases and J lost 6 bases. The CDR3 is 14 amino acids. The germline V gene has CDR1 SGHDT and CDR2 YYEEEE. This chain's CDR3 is CASSFSGGNSPLHF. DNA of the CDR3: TGTGCCAGCAGCTTTTCAGGGGGTAATTCACCCCTCCACTTT. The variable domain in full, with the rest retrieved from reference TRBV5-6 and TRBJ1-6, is DAGVTQSPTHLIKTRGQQVTLRCSPKSGHDTVSWYQQALGQGPQFIFQYYEEEERQRGNFPDRFSGHQFPNYSSELNVNALLLGDSALYLCASSFSGGNSPLHFGNGTRLTVT.

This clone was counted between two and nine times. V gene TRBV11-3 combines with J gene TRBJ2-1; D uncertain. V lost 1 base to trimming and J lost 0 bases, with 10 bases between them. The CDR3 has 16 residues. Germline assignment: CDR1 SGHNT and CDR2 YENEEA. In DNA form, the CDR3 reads TGTGCCAGCAGCTTAGGGGCGGTAAGCTCCTACAATGAGCAGTTCTTC. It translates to CASSLGAVSSYNEQFF. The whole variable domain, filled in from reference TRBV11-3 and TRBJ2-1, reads EAGVVQSPRYKIIEKKQPVAFWCNPISGHNTLYWYLQNLGQGPELLIRYENEEAVDDSQLPKDRFSAERLKGVDSTLKIQPAELGDSAVYLCASSLGAVSSYNEQFFGPGTRLTVL.

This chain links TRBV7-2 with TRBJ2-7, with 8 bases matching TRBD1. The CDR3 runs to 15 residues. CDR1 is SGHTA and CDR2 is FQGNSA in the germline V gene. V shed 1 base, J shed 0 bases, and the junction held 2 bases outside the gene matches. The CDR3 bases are TGTGCCAGCAGCTTAGGGACAGGGAGCTCCTACGAGCAGTACTTC. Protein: CASSLGTGSSYEQYF.

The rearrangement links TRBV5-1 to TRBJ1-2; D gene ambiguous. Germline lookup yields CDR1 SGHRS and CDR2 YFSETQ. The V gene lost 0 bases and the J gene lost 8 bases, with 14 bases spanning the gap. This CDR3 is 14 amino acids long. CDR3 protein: CASSLVPNGGGYTF. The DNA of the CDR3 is TGCGCCAGCAGCTTGGTTCCTAACGGCGGGGGCTACACCTTC.

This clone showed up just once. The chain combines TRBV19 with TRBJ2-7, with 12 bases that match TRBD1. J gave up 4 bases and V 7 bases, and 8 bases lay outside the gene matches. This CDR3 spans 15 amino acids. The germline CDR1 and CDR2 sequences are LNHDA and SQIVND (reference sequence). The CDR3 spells CASKRDRGPPYEQYF. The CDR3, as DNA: TGTGCCAGTAAAAGGGACAGGGGGCCACCTTACGAGCAGTACTTC. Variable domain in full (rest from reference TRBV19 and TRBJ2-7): DGGITQSPKYLFRKEGQNVTLSCEQNLNHDAMYWYRQDPGQGLRLIYYSQIVNDFQKGDIAEGYSVSREKKESFPLTVTSAQKNPTAFYLCASKRDRGPPYEQYFGPGTRLTVT.

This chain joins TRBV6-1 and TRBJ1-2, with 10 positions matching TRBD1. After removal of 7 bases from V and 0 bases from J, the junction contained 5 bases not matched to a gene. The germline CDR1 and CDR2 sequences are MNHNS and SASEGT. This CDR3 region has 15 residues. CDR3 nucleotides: TGTGCCAGCATCTCGGACAGGGGGGCTAACTATGGCTACACCTTC. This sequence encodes CASISDRGANYGYTF.

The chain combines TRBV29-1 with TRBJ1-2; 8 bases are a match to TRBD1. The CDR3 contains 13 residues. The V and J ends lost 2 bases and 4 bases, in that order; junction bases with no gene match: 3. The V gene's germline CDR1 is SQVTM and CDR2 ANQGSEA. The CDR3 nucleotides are TGCAGCGTTGAATGGGACAGGTCCTATGGCTACACCTTC. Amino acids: CSVEWDRSYGYTF. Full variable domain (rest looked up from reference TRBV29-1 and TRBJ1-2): SAVISQKPSRDICQRGTSLTIQCQVDSQVTMMFWYRQQPGQSLTLIATANQGSEATYESGFVIDKFPISRPNLTFSTLTVSNMSPEDSSIYLCSVEWDRSYGYTFGSGTRLTVV.

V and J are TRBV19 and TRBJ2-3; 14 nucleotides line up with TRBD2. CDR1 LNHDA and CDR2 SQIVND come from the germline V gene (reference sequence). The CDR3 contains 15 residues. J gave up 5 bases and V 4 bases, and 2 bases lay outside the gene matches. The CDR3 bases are TGTGCCAGTAGTAGGACTAGCGGGGGGCTAGATACGCAGTATTTT. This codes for CASSRTSGGLDTQYF.

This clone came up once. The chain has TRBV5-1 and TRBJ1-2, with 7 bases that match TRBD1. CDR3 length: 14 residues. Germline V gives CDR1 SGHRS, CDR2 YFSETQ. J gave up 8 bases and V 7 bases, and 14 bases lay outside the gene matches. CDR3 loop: CASGSRDSWGGYTF. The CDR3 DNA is TGCGCCAGCGGCTCCCGGGACAGCTGGGGCGGCTACACCTTC.

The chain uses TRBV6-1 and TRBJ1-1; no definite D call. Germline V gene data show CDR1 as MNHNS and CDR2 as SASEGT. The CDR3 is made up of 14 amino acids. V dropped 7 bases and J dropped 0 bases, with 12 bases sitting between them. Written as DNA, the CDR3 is TGTGCCAGCATCGATGGGTCGTTGAACACTGAAGCTTTCTTT. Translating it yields CASIDGSLNTEAFF.

CDR3 sequence reads: CASSYSKMNTEAFF. CDR3 coding DNA: TGTGCCAGCAGTTACTCGAAGATGAACACTGAAGCTTTCTTT. V is TRBV6-5 and J is TRBJ1-1; D gene unclear. Germline V CDR1 and CDR2: MNHEY, SVGAGI. Trimming cost V 0 bases and J 0 bases, with 5 bases left between them. The CDR3 spans 14 residues.